The entry below gives a single TCR beta chain sequence along with its context. Its matching antigen is unknown. The entry originates in a study of T cells after yellow fever vaccination. Study-wide findings and caveats: Once the booster was given, most primary-vaccination clones reappeared, at roughly 96% for CD4 and more than 85% for CD8. A secondary response was less intense yet reached its peak sooner, at day 5 versus 15.

TCRdb recomputed calls from the 5' RACE reads with MiXCR, one row per CDR3 protein. This sample has under 400,000 distinct CDR3 sequences, with roughly 12% found just once. Trimming took 1 base from V and 5 from J, leaving 9 bases between them. Germline V gives CDR1 LGHNA, CDR2 YNFKEQ. The CDR3 consists of 14 residues. This sample comprised PBMCs, obtained on the day of the first yellow fever vaccination. V gene TRBV4-2 combines with J gene TRBJ1-5; possible D gene TRBD1, 5 bases. The source of this sequence is a man aged 18 to 30 who received the YFV17D yellow fever vaccine. The CDR3 spells CASSQVGQDQPQHF. CDR3 coding DNA: TGTGCCAGCAGCCAAGTAGGACAAGATCAGCCCCAGCATTTT.